The next 14 T cell receptor beta chains were all read from a single sample in a study of blood T cell repertoires in COVID-19. Using immunoSEQ multiplex PCR, the repertoire was profiled, and TCRdb retains in-frame clones only, with some absent. The table includes just over 150,000 clones, around 80% detected once. Sequenced: peripheral blood. The receptors were sampled from a woman aged 50 to 60 with acute or convalescent COVID-19.

There are a few counts of this clone. The chain employs TRBV5-1 and TRBJ1-4; 8 bases map to TRBD1. This CDR3 has 19 residues. V lost 1 base and J lost 0; bases outside the gene matches: 11. Looked up from germline, CDR1 is SGHRS and CDR2 is YFSETQ. CDR3 nucleotide sequence: TGCGCCAGCAGCTTGACCGGACAGGGAACCATCTCAACTAATGAAAAACTGTTTTTT. Residues: CASSLTGQGTISTNEKLFF.

This chain uses TRBV21-1 with TRBJ1-5. TRBV21-1 is an annotated pseudogene. The CDR3 totals 19 residues. The CDR3 here is CASSLQETREALVNQPQHF. In DNA, the CDR3 is TGTGCCAGCAGCCTCCAAGAAACTCGGGAGGCGTTGGTCAATCAGCCCCAGCATTTT.

The chain links TRBV19 to TRBJ1-5, with TRBD1 matching over 8 bases. V trimming: 7 bases; J trimming: 4 bases; junction bases outside the gene matches: 9. Germline V CDR1 and CDR2: LNHDA, SQIVND (reference sequence). There are 15 residues in the CDR3. The CDR3 nucleotides read TGTGCCAGTACGGCAGGGCAGGGGGCTAATCAGCCCCAGCATTTT. Residues: CASTAGQGANQPQHF.

This clone appeared once. The chain couples TRBV28 to TRBJ2-7; 9 bases line up with TRBD1. CDR3 length: 15 amino acids. Germline V CDR1 and CDR2: MDHEN, SYDVKM. V shed 6 bases, J shed 1 base, and the junction held 7 bases outside the gene matches. The CDR3 DNA sequence: TGTGCCAGCAGCCGAGGTGGGACAGGGTCCTACGAGCAGTACTTC. It is translated as CASSRGGTGSYEQYF. Variable domain in full (rest from reference TRBV28 and TRBJ2-7): DVKVTQSSRYLVKRTGEKVFLECVQDMDHENMFWYRQDPGLGLRLIYFSYDVKMKEKGDIPEGYSVSREKKERFSLILESASTNQTSMYLCASSRGGTGSYEQYFGPGTRLTVT.

The chain combines TRBV6-2 or TRBV6-3 with TRBJ1-5, with a weak D call TRBD1 (5 bases). The germline CDR1 and CDR2 sequences are MNHEY and SVGEGT. Between the trimmed V and J ends, which lost 5 bases and 0 bases, there was a span of 17 bases. The CDR3 has 17 residues. The CDR3 here is CASSNPPTAYSNQPQHF. The CDR3 DNA sequence: TGTGCCAGCAGTAATCCACCGACAGCTTATAGCAATCAGCCCCAGCATTTT.

The chain employs TRBV28 and TRBJ2-7, with TRBD1 matching 9 bases. V shed 5 bases, J shed 5 bases, and the junction held 7 bases outside the gene matches. This CDR3 region has 14 residues. Germline V lookup: CDR1 MDHEN, CDR2 SYDVKM. CDR3 coding DNA: TGTGCCAGCAGTCCGTGGGACAGGGCCCACGAGCAGTACTTC. It is translated as CASSPWDRAHEQYF.

The chain recombines TRBV10-3 with TRBJ2-3; TRBD2 agrees at 8 bases. V dropped 2 bases and J dropped 2; count of bases not matched to a gene: 9. The germline gives CDR1 ENHRY, CDR2 SYGVKD. CDR3 length: 17 amino acids. CDR3 sequence: CAISEAAGGFATDTQYF. DNA of the CDR3: TGTGCCATCAGTGAGGCGGCGGGAGGATTTGCCACAGATACGCAGTATTTT.

As concerns this clone: The junction differs from germline at one of its ends, possibly a read error. This chain uses TRBV5-4 with TRBJ1-1, with D unclear. CDR1 and CDR2 from the germline V gene are SGHNT and YYREEE (reference sequence). The length of the CDR3 is 11 residues. CDR3 DNA: TGTGCCAGTAGCTTTGGCAGTGAAGCTTTCTTT. This codes for CASSFGSEAFF.

This chain links TRBV7-2 with TRBJ2-1, with 7 bases identical to TRBD1. Germline CDR1 SGHTA, CDR2 FQGNSA. This CDR3 spans 13 amino acids. V was pared by 4 bases and J by 10 bases, with 7 bases of the junction left unmatched. Here the CDR3 DNA reads TGTGCCAGCAGCTACATATCACAGGGGGAGCAGTTCTTC. Translation gives CASSYISQGEQFF.

This clone was observed once. V gene TRBV7-2 combines with J gene TRBJ1-3; no reliable D call. Germline V CDR1 and CDR2: SGHTA, FQGNSA. The length of the CDR3 is 13 residues. Trimming shortened V by 5 bases and J by 4 bases, and 9 bases separated the two germline ends. The CDR3 protein is CASSRPGGNTIYF. The CDR3 DNA follows: TGTGCCAGCAGCCGCCCAGGCGGAAACACCATATATTTT.

This chain connects TRBV9 to TRBJ2-5; 14 bases align to TRBD2. CDR1 is SGDLS, CDR2 YYNGEE, per germline. The junction had 5 bases not matched to a gene; V was cut back by 2 bases and J by 5 bases. The CDR3 contains 16 residues. This CDR3 is CASSVGTSGGGETQYF. The CDR3 region has the DNA TGTGCCAGCAGCGTGGGGACTAGCGGGGGAGGGGAGACCCAGTACTTC.

This sequence joins TRBV19 and TRBJ1-4, with D tentatively TRBD1 (5 bases). The V end lost 5 bases, the J end lost 7 bases, and 23 bases lay between the germline ends. Germline-derived CDR1 and CDR2 are LNHDA and SQIVND (reference sequence). This CDR3 has 17 residues. CDR3 sequence: CASSQPGLRGFGEKLFF. In DNA, the CDR3 is TGTGCCAGTAGTCAACCGGGACTCCGGGGGTTCGGTGAAAAACTGTTTTTT.

This rearrangement joins TRBV9 to TRBJ1-2, with 9 bases aligning to TRBD1. This CDR3 is 17 amino acids long. From germline, CDR1 is SGDLS and CDR2 YYNGEE. V shed 0 bases and J 4 bases; nucleotides not matched to a gene: 10. The CDR3 region has the DNA TGTGCCAGCAGCGTAGCCCCCACCGGACAGGGGATCTATGGCTACACCTTC. Translation gives CASSVAPTGQGIYGYTF.

The CDR3 is CASSLRPDMYYNEQFF. DNA for the CDR3: TGCGCCAGCAGCTTGCGGCCCGACATGTACTACAATGAGCAGTTCTTC. The chain links TRBV5-1 to TRBJ2-1; D unresolved. The germline V gene encodes CDR1 SGHRS and CDR2 YFSETQ. The CDR3 contains 16 residues. The V gene lost 1 base and the J gene lost 3 bases, with 14 bases spanning the gap.